The entry below gives a single TCR beta chain sequence along with its context. Its antigen remains unidentified. This entry is derived from a study of type 1 regulatory T cells. Study in general: This in vitro CD4 product, T-allo10, is enriched for Tr1 cells and alloantigen-specific.

TCRdb called the reads again in MiXCR, with one record for every CDR3 protein. The sample includes more than 20,000 distinct CDR3 sequences, 55% to 80% of them seen just once. The V and J ends lost 3 bases and 0 bases respectively, with 7 bases between them. The CDR3 extends over 14 amino acids. The graft donor-derived T-allo10 cells reportedly recognize host alloantigens, are anergic, and suppress alloantigen-specifically. Sequencing input: cultured T cells, either the whole culture or a sorted T cell fraction (not recorded which). Subset meaning: Tr1-enriched cell product generated in vitro against host alloantigens. The rearrangement joins TRBV12-3 or TRBV12-4 to TRBJ2-3; D uncertain. This receptor was identified in a human donor in good health. In nucleotides, the CDR3 is TGTGCCAGCAGTTTTAGCCACAGCACAGATACGCAGTATTTT. This encodes CASSFSHSTDTQYF.